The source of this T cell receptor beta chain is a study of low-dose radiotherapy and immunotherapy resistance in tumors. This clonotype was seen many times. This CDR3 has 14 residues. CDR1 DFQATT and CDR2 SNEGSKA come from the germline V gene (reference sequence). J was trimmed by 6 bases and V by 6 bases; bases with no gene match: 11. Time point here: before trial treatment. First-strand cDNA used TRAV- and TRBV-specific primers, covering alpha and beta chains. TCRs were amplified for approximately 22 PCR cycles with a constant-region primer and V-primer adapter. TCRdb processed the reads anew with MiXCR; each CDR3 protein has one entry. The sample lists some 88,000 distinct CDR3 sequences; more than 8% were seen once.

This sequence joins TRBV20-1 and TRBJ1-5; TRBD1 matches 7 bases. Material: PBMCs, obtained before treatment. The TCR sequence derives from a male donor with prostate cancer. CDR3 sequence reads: CSAGDPRGLQPQHF. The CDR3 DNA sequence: TGCAGTGCGGGGGATCCAAGGGGGCTTCAGCCCCAGCATTTT.